A single sample gave rise to the 27 T cell receptor beta chains below, sequenced in a study of T cells after yellow fever vaccination. TCRdb fed the 5' RACE reads into MiXCR, producing one record per CDR3 protein. The sample lists 200,000 to 250,000 distinct CDR3 sequences; around 7% were seen once. The input for sequencing was CD4+ T cells sorted from PBMCs, taken 15 days after the yellow fever booster vaccination. The receptors come from a man aged 25 to 40 who received the YFV17D yellow fever vaccine.

This clonotype has just a few counts. The rearrangement joins TRBV14 to TRBJ1-6; D unclear. Trimming took 0 bases from V and 0 from J, leaving 6 bases between them. The V gene's germline CDR1 is SGHDN and CDR2 FVKESK. The CDR3 spans 16 residues. CDR3 nucleotides: TGTGCCAGCAGCCAAGATACGAGCTCCTATAATTCACCCCTCCACTTT. Its protein product is CASSQDTSSYNSPLHF.

This clonotype was counted a few times. This rearrangement joins TRBV15 to TRBJ2-7, with 7 nucleotides matching TRBD1. The germline gives CDR1 LNHNV, CDR2 YYDKDF (reference sequence). With 2 bases clipped from V and 5 bases from J, the junction kept 6 bases outside the gene matches. This CDR3 is built from 14 residues. CDR3 coding DNA: TGTGCCACCAGCAGACCCGACAGGGCCGACGAGCAGTACTTC. It specifies CATSRPDRADEQYF.

This chain joins TRBV7-2 and TRBJ1-5; D unresolved. Germline values: CDR1 SGHTA, CDR2 FQGNSA. Trimming removed 3 bases from V and 7 bases from J, with 16 bases in between. CDR3 length equals 15 residues. The CDR3 region is CASSFRSSDGQPQHF. DNA for the CDR3: TGTGCCAGCAGCTTCAGGTCCAGCGATGGCCAGCCCCAGCATTTT.

This clonotype turned up a few times. The V gene is TRBV30, the J gene TRBJ2-3; TRBD1 aligns across 10 bases. The germline V gene encodes CDR1 GTSNPN and CDR2 SVGIG (reference sequence). After removal of 3 bases from V and 7 bases from J, the junction contained 10 bases not matched to a gene. The CDR3 loop spans 15 amino acids. CDR3 DNA: TGTGCCTGGAGCTTCGGGACAGGGGACGGGAATACGCAGTATTTT. Residues: CAWSFGTGDGNTQYF.

This clonotype was seen ten or more times. The J gene is TRBJ2-7, the V gene TRBV5-1; 8 nucleotides align to TRBD2. Germline V lookup: CDR1 SGHRS, CDR2 YFSETQ. The CDR3 contains 15 residues. V shed 4 bases and J 3 bases; nucleotides not matched to a gene: 9. In DNA form, the CDR3 reads TGCGCCAGCAGCGCCCAGACTAGCGTGATCTACGAGCAGTACTTC. Translation gives CASSAQTSVIYEQYF. The variable domain in full, with the rest retrieved from reference TRBV5-1 and TRBJ2-7, is KAGVTQTPRYLIKTRGQQVTLSCSPISGHRSVSWYQQTPGQGLQFLFEYFSETQRNKGNFPGRFSGRQFSNSRSEMNVSTLELGDSALYLCASSAQTSVIYEQYFGPGTRLTVT.

The chain has TRBV20-1 and TRBJ2-2, with TRBD2 identical over 10 bases. V was clipped by 6 bases and J by 5 bases; unmatched bases: 6. Germline CDR1 is DFQATT and CDR2 is SNEGSKA (reference sequence). This CDR3 comprises 14 residues. CDR3 sequence: CSAPGTSVTGELFF. CDR3 sequence (DNA): TGCAGTGCGCCCGGGACTAGCGTAACCGGGGAGCTGTTTTTT.

This clonotype was counted a few times. The rearrangement joins TRBV5-1 to TRBJ2-2; TRBD1 might be the D (5 bases). This CDR3 is built from 14 residues. Trimming removed 5 bases at V and 3 bases at J, with 11 bases between. Germline V gives CDR1 SGHRS, CDR2 YFSETQ. The CDR3 loop reads CASRAQTDTGELFF. CDR3 nucleotides: TGCGCCAGCAGGGCCCAGACAGACACCGGGGAGCTGTTTTTT.

The table lists this clonotype with a few counts. V gene TRBV7-2 combines with J gene TRBJ2-7; TRBD2 aligns across 7 bases. CDR1 SGHTA and CDR2 FQGNSA come from the germline V gene. With V trimmed by 2 bases and J by 2 bases, 6 bases remained unmatched. The CDR3 sequence is 15 residues long. As DNA, the CDR3 is TGTGCCAGCAGCTTAACAGCGGGAAGGACCTACGAGCAGTACTTC. Amino acid sequence: CASSLTAGRTYEQYF.

The chain combines TRBV20-1 with TRBJ2-3, with D possibly being TRBD1 or TRBD2 (6 bases each). The CDR3 loop spans 15 amino acids. V lost 2 bases to trimming and J lost 5 bases, with 17 bases between them. Germline values: CDR1 DFQATT, CDR2 SNEGSKA (reference sequence). The CDR3 DNA is TGCAGTGCTAGAACCGGGAGAGGGGGTAAAGATACGCAGTATTTT. Translation: CSARTGRGGKDTQYF.

This clonotype was observed a handful of times. The genes are TRBV6-5 and TRBJ2-5; no firm D call. Per germline, CDR1 MNHEY and CDR2 SVGAGI. This CDR3 spans 13 amino acids. V gave up 4 bases and J gave up 1 base, with 7 bases separating them. Written as DNA, the CDR3 is TGTGCCAGCAGTTGGGCTTTCCAAGAGACCCAGTACTTC. Encoded protein: CASSWAFQETQYF.

This clonotype was picked up a small number of times. The J gene is TRBJ2-5, the V gene TRBV7-2, with D perhaps being TRBD1 or TRBD2 (5 bases each). The germline CDR1 and CDR2 sequences are SGHTA and FQGNSA. The CDR3 is 16 amino acids. Trimming shortened V by 6 bases and J by 5 bases, and 22 bases separated the two germline ends. The CDR3 reads CASRSSGTGAVETQYF. The CDR3 nucleotides are TGTGCCAGCAGATCCTCCGGGACCGGAGCTGTCGAGACCCAGTACTTC. Based on the CDR3 plus reference TRBV7-2 and TRBJ2-5, the full variable domain is GAGVSQSPSNKVTEKGKDVELRCDPISGHTALYWYRQSLGQGLEFLIYFQGNSAPDKSGLPSDRFSAERTGGSVSTLTIQRTQQEDSAVYLCASRSSGTGAVETQYFGPGTRLLVL.

V gene TRBV6-4 combines with J gene TRBJ2-3, with a possible D match to TRBD2 (6 bases). V gave up 5 bases and J gave up 1 base, with 16 bases separating them. The CDR3 sequence is 16 residues long. The V gene's germline CDR1 is MRHNA and CDR2 SNTAGT. In DNA, the CDR3 is TGTGCCAGCAGTAACACCGCGGGACGCCGCACAGATACGCAGTATTTT. It is translated as CASSNTAGRRTDTQYF.

V and J are TRBV4-1 and TRBJ2-3; D may be TRBD1 (6 bases). The V gene lost 6 bases and the J gene lost 3 bases, with 10 bases spanning the gap. Germline V gene data show CDR1 as MGHRA and CDR2 as YSYEKL. There are 13 residues in the CDR3. In nucleotides, the CDR3 is TGCGCCAGCAGTCGGCAGGGGACAGATACGCAGTATTTT. As protein: CASSRQGTDTQYF.

This clonotype came up many times. The genes are TRBV15 and TRBJ2-1; 7 positions match TRBD2. The germline V gene encodes CDR1 LNHNV and CDR2 YYDKDF (reference sequence). Unmatched junction bases numbered 6, after V lost 6 bases and J lost 1 base. CDR3 length: 15 amino acids. This CDR3 is CATRALGGSYNEQFF. The CDR3 nucleotides read TGTGCCACCAGAGCCCTGGGGGGGTCCTACAATGAGCAGTTCTTC.

This clonotype was seen at least ten times. V gene TRBV5-1 combines with J gene TRBJ2-1, with TRBD1 matching over 8 bases. This CDR3 spans 15 amino acids. V lost 5 bases, J lost 1 base, and 5 bases stayed unmatched. From germline, CDR1 is SGHRS and CDR2 YFSETQ. CDR3 DNA sequence: TGCGCCAGCAGGCCAGGACAGGGTTCCTACAATGAGCAGTTCTTC. Residues: CASRPGQGSYNEQFF. The full variable domain, rest sourced from reference TRBV5-1 and TRBJ2-1, is KAGVTQTPRYLIKTRGQQVTLSCSPISGHRSVSWYQQTPGQGLQFLFEYFSETQRNKGNFPGRFSGRQFSNSRSEMNVSTLELGDSALYLCASRPGQGSYNEQFFGPGTRLTVL.

This clonotype was counted a few times. The chain couples TRBV19 to TRBJ2-3, with D maybe TRBD2 (7 bases). The CDR3 consists of 15 residues. V lost 5 bases and J 5 bases, leaving 17 bases between the germline ends. Germline V CDR1 and CDR2: LNHDA, SQIVND (reference sequence). The CDR3: CASSLQGWEGDTQYF. CDR3 nucleotide sequence: TGTGCCAGTAGTTTACAGGGATGGGAGGGAGATACGCAGTATTTT.

This clonotype has only a few counts. The rearrangement joins TRBV4-3 to TRBJ2-1; D may correspond to TRBD1 or TRBD2 (5 bases each). This CDR3 has 16 residues. V gave up 0 bases and J gave up 9 bases, with 18 bases separating them. CDR1 is LGHNA, CDR2 YSLEER, per germline. DNA of the CDR3: TGCGCCAGCAGCCAAGACAGAAAGAGGGGATCAGGTGAGCAGTTCTTC. Protein: CASSQDRKRGSGEQFF.

This clonotype was recorded at least ten times. The chain has TRBV7-2 and TRBJ2-4; the match to TRBD1 covers 9 bases. Germline loops: CDR1 SGHTA, CDR2 FQGNSA. The CDR3 has 15 residues. Trimming removed 5 bases from V and 6 bases from J; junction bases left unmatched: 8. CDR3 nucleotides: TGTGCCAGCAGCCTCCTGACAGGGGGGACAAACATTCAGTACTTC. Translating it yields CASSLLTGGTNIQYF.

This clonotype was observed a handful of times. The chain has TRBV10-3 and TRBJ1-2; D gene uncertain. V was clipped by 5 bases and J by 3 bases, with 7 bases between them. The germline V gene has CDR1 ENHRY and CDR2 SYGVKD. The CDR3 totals 12 residues. In DNA form, the CDR3 reads TGTGCCATCAGTCCCCGGGACTATGGCTACACCTTC. It translates to CAISPRDYGYTF.

This chain connects TRBV7-2 to TRBJ2-2; D may be TRBD1 or TRBD2 (6 bases each). Looked up from germline, CDR1 is SGHTA and CDR2 is FQGNSA. The V end lost 1 base, the J end lost 9 bases, and 9 bases lay between the germline ends. CDR3 length: 13 residues. DNA for the CDR3: TGTGCCAGCAGCTTAGGGGGGGCACGGGAGCTGTTTTTT. Its protein product is CASSLGGARELFF.

This clonotype was seen a few times. The V and J genes are TRBV5-4 and TRBJ2-3, with a tentative D call TRBD1 (6 bases). Germline CDR1 and CDR2: SGHNT and YYREEE (reference sequence). This CDR3 spans 13 amino acids. V gave up 6 bases and J gave up 3 bases, with 11 bases separating them. CDR3 coding DNA: TGTGCCAGCAAAGGGGGTCAGACAGATACGCAGTATTTT. This translates into CASKGGQTDTQYF.

This clonotype was picked up many times. J is TRBJ2-3 and V is TRBV20-1; a weak D match, TRBD2 (5 bases). This CDR3 comprises 13 residues. Germline CDR1 and CDR2: DFQATT and SNEGSKA (reference sequence). Trimming stripped 3 bases from V and 11 bases from J, with 18 bases between. CDR3 sequence (DNA): TGCAGTGCTAGCCGACCCACCCCCGAGGGGCAGTATTTT. This sequence encodes CSASRPTPEGQYF.

In its sample, this clonotype was seen many times. The CDR3 nucleotides read TGCGCCAGCAGCTTGGGTACTGAAGGCAATGAGCAGTTCTTC. Protein: CASSLGTEGNEQFF. This sequence joins TRBV5-1 and TRBJ2-1; D gene unclear. The CDR3 is 14 amino acids. Deletions cut 0 bases from V and 6 bases from J, with 10 bases between. From germline, CDR1 is SGHRS and CDR2 YFSETQ.

This clonotype appeared a few times. The chain has TRBV5-1 and TRBJ2-5, with a possible D match to TRBD2 (5 bases). The V and J ends lost 5 bases and 6 bases respectively, with 8 bases between them. The CDR3 contains 11 residues. The germline gives CDR1 SGHRS, CDR2 YFSETQ. The CDR3 bases are TGCGCCAGCAGACTAGTCCAGACCCAGTACTTC. Translation gives CASRLVQTQYF. The whole variable domain, remainder taken from reference TRBV5-1 and TRBJ2-5, is KAGVTQTPRYLIKTRGQQVTLSCSPISGHRSVSWYQQTPGQGLQFLFEYFSETQRNKGNFPGRFSGRQFSNSRSEMNVSTLELGDSALYLCASRLVQTQYFGPGTRLLVL.

This clonotype came up a few times. The chain couples TRBV14 to TRBJ2-3, with D uncertain. Germline CDR1 and CDR2: SGHDN and FVKESK. Trimming cost V 4 bases and J 7 bases, with 12 bases left between them. The CDR3 loop spans 13 amino acids. The CDR3 region has the DNA TGTGCCAGCAGCCTCGGGCGACACCATACGCAGTATTTT. It encodes CASSLGRHHTQYF.

This clonotype was found a few times. The chain couples TRBV7-8 to TRBJ2-7; D is uncertain. Germline V CDR1 and CDR2: SGHVS, FQNEAQ. There are 14 residues in the CDR3. Trimming left V 4 bases short and J 7 bases short, with 17 bases between. The CDR3 protein is CASSSYARVGEQYF. As DNA, the CDR3 is TGTGCCAGCAGCTCATACGCGAGAGTGGGGGAGCAGTACTTC.

The chain combines TRBV18 with TRBJ2-5; the match to TRBD2 covers 7 bases. With V trimmed by 3 bases and J by 7 bases, 11 bases remained unmatched. Germline CDR1 and CDR2: KGHSH and LQKENI. This CDR3 is built from 15 residues. This CDR3 is CASSPSTGGLMTQYF. In DNA, the CDR3 is TGTGCCAGCTCACCCTCGACGGGGGGTTTGATGACCCAGTACTTC.